This TCR beta chain was observed in a study of cytomegalovirus exposure and HLA in healthy donors. Amplification used 60 Vbeta primers and 13 Jbeta primers. Some clones are missing from TCRdb's copy, which holds only in-frame ones; the method was immunoSEQ multiplex PCR. The table records approximately 140,000 clones, over 60% of them present only once. Study results and caveats: In a later analysis, a genetic analysis reported fewer productive-TCR N-insertions in an Asian-associated ancestry cluster than the cohort average.

Worth noting for this clone: What it binds is not known.

The sequenced material came from PBMCs. The receptor was derived from a man in his forties in good health and CMV-seropositive.

This CDR3 is CASSLAGGAHNEQFF. The CDR3 bases are TGTGCCAGCAGCTTAGCGGGAGGGGCCCACAATGAGCAGTTCTTC. This chain connects TRBV7-2 to TRBJ2-1, with 7 bases aligning to TRBD2. This CDR3 contains 15 residues. Unmatched junction bases numbered 4, after V lost 0 bases and J lost 5 bases. The germline gives CDR1 SGHTA, CDR2 FQGNSA.